This T cell receptor (beta chain) emerged from a study of shared clonotypes between healthy human individuals. Whole-study results and caveats: The sharing of 4% to 5.5% of naive CD4 clonotypes was seen across a handful of donors.

The naive CD8 population came from CD45RO-negative cells selected for CCR7, without terminally differentiated effector memory CD45RA+ cells. With respect to this clone: Its antigen is currently unknown.

After removal of 4 bases from V and 5 bases from J, the junction contained 7 bases not matched to a gene. Germline V CDR1 and CDR2: MNHNY, SVGAGI (reference sequence). This CDR3 region has 16 residues. Deep-level running was used for the assay. The table came from immunoSEQ multiplex PCR; TCRdb's copy has only in-frame clones and leaves some out. This table holds over 2,000,000 clones, about 94% found once. The receptor was derived from a man aged 18 to 30 in good health. Some clones in this sample may be carry-over from other donors' samples. Sequencing was performed on naive CD8+ T cells from PBMCs. V and J are TRBV6-6 and TRBJ2-5; 13 nucleotides match TRBD2. DNA of the CDR3: TGTGCCAGCAGTTCAACGGGACTAGCGGGGCCGGAGACCCAGTACTTC. Translation: CASSSTGLAGPETQYF.